The clone carrying this TCR beta chain was recorded only once. V lost 4 bases and J lost 6; bases outside the gene matches: 12. From germline, CDR1 is SGHRS and CDR2 YFSETQ. The CDR3 runs to 16 residues. In assigning cohorts, the study relied on participant-reported clinical history. The source of the sample is a study of blood T cell repertoires in COVID-19. This table comes from immunoSEQ multiplex PCR, and its TCRdb copy is limited to in-frame clones, with some not included. The table records 310,000 or so clones, about nine tenths of them present only once. The clonotype comes from a young woman who had recovered from COVID-19. Sequenced input: PBMCs or T cells enriched from blood (not recorded which). V and J are TRBV5-1 and TRBJ1-4; TRBD1 agrees at 7 bases. The CDR3 coding sequence is TGCGCCAGCAGCGTCGGACAGGTTTTGCTAGATGAAAAACTGTTTTTT. It specifies CASSVGQVLLDEKLFF.